This T cell receptor beta chain comes out of a study of shared clonotypes between healthy human individuals. In the study overall: Aged between 18 and 49, the donors were a couple of women and a few men.

The table came from immunoSEQ multiplex PCR; TCRdb's copy has only in-frame clones and leaves some out. The sample carries about 1,800,000 clones, roughly 95% recorded once. This clone showed up just once. Its antigen is unknown. Selected positively for CCR7 and CD45RO-negative, naive CD8 cells excluded terminally differentiated effector memory CD45RA+ cells. The J segment lost 4 bases and the V segment lost 7 bases, leaving 3 bases of the junction unmatched. The CDR3 consists of 14 residues. Germline values: CDR1 SGHVS, CDR2 FQNEAQ. General study results and limits: Shared across several donors were around 5% of the naive CD4 clonotypes. The authors expected sequencing depth to affect clonotype sharing among donors.

This TCR was sampled from a man aged 18 to 30 in good health. The sample was naive CD8+ T cells sorted from blood. The V and J genes are TRBV7-8 and TRBJ2-7; TRBD2 matches at 14 bases. The CDR3 spells CASTRLAGGYEQYF. In DNA, the CDR3 is TGTGCCAGCACCAGACTAGCGGGAGGGTACGAGCAGTACTTC.